This record covers a single T cell receptor (beta chain). Its specificity is unknown. The data were taken from a study of shared clonotypes between healthy human individuals. General study results and limits: Only blood was sampled; tissue repertoires likely differ.

This CDR3 has 15 residues. The germline V gene has CDR1 WSHSY and CDR2 SAAADI. As processed by the authors: For the immunoSEQ data, sequences were junction-only without quality scores, so filtering differed. Repertoires were generated with immunoSEQ multiplex PCR, while TCRdb's copy carries only in-frame clones and drops some. V and J calls and clone size are those listed in that table; D and trimming were worked out from the DNA. The table shows 2 million to 3 million clones, with approximately 92% occurring only once. The chain recombines TRBV10-2 with TRBJ2-1; possible D gene TRBD2, 6 bases. The sequence derives from a man aged 18 to 30 in good health. The sequencing sample was made of naive CD4+ T cells sorted from blood. Indicated subset: CD45RA+ positively selected. CDR3 sequence: CSGGESTVNYNEQFF. The CDR3 coding sequence is TGCTCGGGCGGGGAGAGTACGGTAAATTACAATGAGCAGTTCTTC.